This is a list of T cell receptor beta chains from one sample in a study of cytomegalovirus exposure and HLA in healthy donors. Assay used: immunoSEQ multiplex PCR; TCRdb lists only in-frame clones, some missing. This table holds under 100,000 clones, roughly 97% found once. Sequenced sample: PBMCs. The source of these receptors is a man aged 18 to 30 in good health and CMV-seronegative. Each CDR3 is given with its conserved first and last residue. The D gene is left open where the match is weak. Clone size is given for some rows only: seen once, a few or many times, or a class if the clone is expanded.

j_call cdr3_length d_call clone_size v_call cdr3_aa cdr3_nt
TRBJ2-7 15 TRBD2 NA TRBV5-1 CASSLVTSGSYEQYF TGCGCCAGCAGCTTGGTGACTAGCGGGAGCTACGAGCAGTACTTC
TRBJ2-5 15 TRBD1 NA TRBV5-6 CASTADRTGGETQYF TGTGCCAGCACCGCCGATAGGACAGGGGGCGAGACCCAGTACTTC
TRBJ2-3 13 NA once TRBV19 CASRDITTDTQYF TGTGCCAGCCGAGACATTACCACAGATACGCAGTATTTT
TRBJ2-3 13 NA NA TRBV6-1 CASSLSRGDTQYF TGTGCCAGCAGCCTATCCAGGGGAGATACGCAGTATTTT
TRBJ2-3 15 TRBD1 once TRBV5-4 CASSFWQGGTDTQYF TGTGCCAGCAGCTTCTGGCAGGGGGGCACAGATACGCAGTATTTT
TRBJ2-3 16 TRBD2 NA TRBV30 CAWGGLAGGRTDTQYF TGTGCCTGGGGTGGACTAGCGGGAGGGAGAACAGATACGCAGTATTTT
TRBJ2-3 14 TRBD2 NA TRBV10-3 CASGLAGGSDTQYF TGTGCCTCGGGACTAGCGGGAGGTTCAGATACGCAGTATTTT
TRBJ2-1 14 NA NA TRBV5-1 CASTIGVLGDEQFF TGCGCCAGCACGATCGGGGTACTCGGCGATGAGCAGTTCTTC
TRBJ2-5 15 NA NA TRBV19 CASSPGLADQETQYF TGTGCCAGTAGTCCCGGTCTGGCGGACCAAGAGACCCAGTACTTC
TRBJ1-6 15 TRBD1 NA TRBV6-1 CASSELTGGYSPLHF TGTGCCAGCAGTGAACTGACAGGGGGCTATTCACCCCTCCACTTT
TRBJ1-1 14 NA NA TRBV5-6 CASSRGPTNTEAFF TGTGCCAGCAGCCGCGGTCCAACGAACACTGAAGCTTTCTTT
TRBJ2-3 14 NA NA TRBV6-6 CASRRTSSTDTQYF TGTGCCAGCAGACGGACATCGAGCACAGATACGCAGTATTTT
TRBJ2-7 15 TRBD1 NA TRBV12-5 CASAVGQGASNEQYF TGTGCTAGTGCCGTGGGACAGGGGGCGTCCAACGAGCAGTACTTC
TRBJ2-4 15 TRBD1 NA TRBV27 CASSLIGTGKNIQYF TGTGCCAGCAGTTTAATCGGGACAGGGAAAAACATTCAGTACTTC
TRBJ2-1 16 TRBD1 once TRBV7-9 CASRGAGTGPINEQFF TGTGCCAGCAGGGGGGCCGGGACAGGTCCGATCAATGAGCAGTTCTTC
TRBJ1-1 14 NA NA TRBV11-3 CASSPQGSNTEAFF TGTGCCAGCAGCCCGCAGGGGTCGAACACTGAAGCTTTCTTT
TRBJ1-3 14 TRBD1 NA TRBV5-6 CASSRDRLGNTIYF TGTGCCAGCAGCCGGGACAGGTTGGGAAACACCATATATTTT
TRBJ1-2 13 NA NA TRBV7-9 CASSSGNLNGYTF TGTGCCAGCAGCTCAGGGAACCTAAATGGCTACACCTTC
TRBJ2-5 16 NA NA TRBV19 CASSISGQGPHETQYF TGTGCCAGTAGTATAAGCGGGCAGGGACCCCATGAGACCCAGTACTTC
TRBJ2-1 15 TRBD2 NA TRBV27 CASSRWKREYNEQFF TGTGCCAGCAGCCGATGGAAGCGGGAGTACAATGAGCAGTTCTTC
TRBJ2-7 13 TRBD1 NA TRBV27 CASSLQGAGEQYF TGTGCCAGCAGTCTACAGGGGGCGGGTGAGCAGTACTTC
TRBJ1-1 15 TRBD1 NA TRBV19 CASSETGTGDTEAFF TGTGCCAGTAGTGAGACCGGGACAGGGGACACTGAAGCTTTCTTT
TRBJ1-1 16 NA NA TRBV30 CAWSGLQGRANTEAFF TGTGCCTGGAGTGGCCTTCAGGGCAGGGCGAACACTGAAGCTTTCTTT
TRBJ2-3 17 NA NA TRBV11-3 CASSLGLRNSSTDTQYF TGTGCCAGCAGCTTAGGACTCCGGAACTCTAGCACAGATACGCAGTATTTT
TRBJ1-4 14 TRBD1 NA TRBV7-2 CASSPGQGLEKLFF TGTGCCAGCAGCCCGGGACAGGGTCTTGAAAAACTGTTTTTT
TRBJ2-3 13 NA NA TRBV29-1 CSVERETPDTQYF TGCAGCGTTGAGAGGGAGACCCCAGATACGCAGTATTTT
TRBJ1-1 15 NA once TRBV5-1 CASSRGYGINTEAFF TGCGCCAGCAGCCGGGGGTACGGGATCAACACTGAAGCTTTCTTT
TRBJ1-5 15 NA NA TRBV7-2 CASSPGQSGNQPQHF TGTGCCAGCAGCCCCGGACAGTCAGGGAATCAGCCCCAGCATTTT
TRBJ2-7 15 TRBD2 NA TRBV25-1 CASSEYRDYAFEQYF TGTGCCAGCAGTGAGTACCGGGACTATGCCTTTGAGCAGTACTTC
TRBJ1-1 14 NA once TRBV28 CASSLVGANTEAFF TGTGCCAGCAGTTTAGTAGGGGCGAACACTGAAGCTTTCTTT
TRBJ2-5 16 TRBD1 NA TRBV6-1 CASSGRDRGIQETQYF TGTGCCAGCAGTGGCCGGGACAGGGGTATCCAAGAGACCCAGTACTTC
TRBJ2-3 16 NA NA TRBV5-1 CASSLAIGVGTDTQYF TGCGCCAGCAGCTTGGCAATAGGGGTCGGCACAGATACGCAGTATTTT
TRBJ1-2 16 TRBD1 NA TRBV7-9 CASSLLSEQGLYGYTF TGTGCCAGCAGCTTACTATCAGAACAGGGGTTGTATGGCTACACCTTC
TRBJ1-1 16 NA few TRBV9 CASSPRDSHPDTEAFF TGTGCCAGCAGCCCTCGGGACTCCCACCCGGACACTGAAGCTTTCTTT
TRBJ2-7 17 NA NA TRBV9 CASSVPRGRERTYEQYF TGTGCCAGCAGCGTACCTCGGGGTCGGGAAAGAACCTACGAGCAGTACTTC
TRBJ1-3 15 NA NA TRBV5-1 CASSLRGGTGNTIYF TGCGCCAGCAGCTTGAGGGGAGGCACTGGAAACACCATATATTTT
TRBJ2-7 15 TRBD2 NA TRBV2 CASITTSGRAGEQYF TGTGCCAGCATTACGACTAGCGGGAGGGCGGGCGAGCAGTACTTC
TRBJ2-6 19 TRBD1 NA TRBV27 CASSLAGQARPSGANVLTF TGTGCCAGCAGTTTAGCTGGACAGGCGCGACCCTCTGGGGCCAACGTCCTGACTTTC
TRBJ2-1 16 TRBD2 once TRBV6-5 CASSYSTSGSYNEQFF TGTGCCAGCAGTTACTCCACTAGCGGGAGTTACAATGAGCAGTTCTTC
TRBJ1-4 13 NA NA TRBV6-6 CASREPVNEKLFF TGTGCCAGCAGAGAACCAGTAAATGAAAAACTGTTTTTT
TRBJ2-6 15 TRBD1 once TRBV11-2 CASSKQGAGANVLTF TGTGCCAGCAGCAAACAGGGGGCTGGGGCCAACGTCCTGACTTTC
TRBJ1-2 14 TRBD1 NA TRBV6-5 CASSYSNPGQGYTF TGTGCCAGCAGTTACTCGAATCCGGGACAGGGATACACCTTC
TRBJ1-2 13 TRBD1 NA TRBV14 CASRRQGADGYTF TGTGCCAGCAGGCGACAGGGGGCAGATGGCTACACCTTC
TRBJ2-5 16 TRBD1 NA TRBV4-3 CASSRSLTGPWRTQYF TGCGCCAGCAGCCGTTCATTGACAGGGCCCTGGAGGACCCAGTACTTC
TRBJ2-1 14 NA NA TRBV19 CASRKEPEYNEQFF TGTGCCAGTAGAAAAGAGCCCGAATACAATGAGCAGTTCTTC
TRBJ2-5 15 TRBD1 NA TRBV28 CASSPDRSGQETQYF TGTGCCAGCAGTCCGGACAGGTCCGGACAAGAGACCCAGTACTTC
TRBJ1-4 16 NA NA TRBV19 CASSPAEKGANEKLFF TGTGCCAGTAGCCCCGCGGAAAAAGGGGCTAATGAAAAACTGTTTTTT
TRBJ2-7 15 TRBD2 NA TRBV2 CASRVLAGPSYEQYF TGTGCCAGCAGGGTACTAGCGGGTCCCTCCTACGAGCAGTACTTC
TRBJ1-1 19 TRBD1 NA TRBV7-6 CASSLERGTGGSMNTEAFF TGTGCCAGCAGCTTAGAGCGAGGGACAGGGGGCTCGATGAACACTGAAGCTTTCTTT
TRBJ2-2 19 TRBD2 NA TRBV6-4 CASIMASGLAGGLSGELFF TGTGCCAGCATAATGGCGTCGGGACTAGCGGGAGGTCTTAGCGGGGAGCTGTTTTTT
TRBJ2-7 13 NA NA TRBV27 CASSPLPGAEQYF TGTGCCAGCAGTCCCCTTCCAGGGGCCGAGCAGTACTTC
TRBJ2-1 17 TRBD2 NA TRBV7-2 CASSLAGRLAGGDEQFF TGTGCCAGCAGCTTAGCAGGAAGACTAGCGGGAGGGGATGAGCAGTTCTTC
TRBJ1-5 15 TRBD1 NA TRBV5-4 CASSLDRGSNQPQHF TGTGCCAGCAGCCTAGACAGGGGCAGCAATCAGCCCCAGCATTTT
TRBJ2-7 15 TRBD1 NA TRBV11-3 CASSQMGQGSYEQYF TGTGCCAGCAGCCAGATGGGACAGGGCTCCTACGAGCAGTACTTC
TRBJ1-5 18 TRBD1 NA TRBV6-4 CARQDRTGEGPSNQPQHF TGTGCCAGACAGGACCGGACAGGGGAGGGACCTAGCAATCAGCCCCAGCATTTT
TRBJ2-3 16 NA NA TRBV7-8 CASSLDGGGSTDTQYF TGTGCCAGCAGCTTAGACGGCGGGGGCAGCACAGATACGCAGTATTTT
TRBJ1-1 14 TRBD1 NA TRBV5-4 CASSWGTGLTEAFF TGTGCCAGCAGCTGGGGGACAGGGCTCACTGAAGCTTTCTTT
TRBJ2-3 14 TRBD2 NA TRBV6-4 CASSEIAGVATQYF TGTGCCAGCAGTGAGATAGCGGGAGTGGCTACGCAGTATTTT
TRBJ1-2 13 NA NA TRBV5-4 CASSLVGGNGYTF TGTGCCAGCAGCTTGGTGGGGGGAAACGGCTACACCTTC